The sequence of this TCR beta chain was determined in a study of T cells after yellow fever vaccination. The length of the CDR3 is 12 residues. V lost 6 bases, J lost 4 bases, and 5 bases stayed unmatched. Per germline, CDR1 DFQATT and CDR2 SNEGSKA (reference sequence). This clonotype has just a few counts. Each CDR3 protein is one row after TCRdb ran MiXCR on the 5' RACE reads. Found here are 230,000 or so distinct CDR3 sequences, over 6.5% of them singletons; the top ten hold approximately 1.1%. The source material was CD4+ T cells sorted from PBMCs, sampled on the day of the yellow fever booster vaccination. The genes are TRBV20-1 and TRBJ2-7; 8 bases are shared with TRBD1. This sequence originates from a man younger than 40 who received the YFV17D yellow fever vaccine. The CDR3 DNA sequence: TGCAGTGCCTCAGACAGGGGTTACGAGCAGTACTTC. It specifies CSASDRGYEQYF.